The rows below give T cell receptor beta chains drawn from one sample of a study of OX40 agonist ivuxolimab in advanced cancers. Produced via immunoSEQ multiplex PCR; TCRdb's table is partial and in-frame only. The sample shows approximately 29,000 clones, just under 80% of them seen only once. The sample was CD4+ or CD8+ T cells sorted from blood, taken in a trial of the OX40 agonist ivuxolimab. The receptor set was obtained from an adult with an advanced solid tumor such as melanoma, head and neck, liver or kidney cancer. CDR3s leave out the opening cysteine and the closing phenylalanine or tryptophan. Each record gives: CDR3 length, J gene, V gene, CDR3 protein.

12 TRBJ1-5 TRBV27 ASRGGFGNQPQH
13 TRBJ1-5 TRBV18 ASSPEQGGYQPQH
11 TRBJ2-3 TRBV6-5 ASLDPGTDTQY
15 TRBJ1-2 TRBV5-1 ASSLIKPGTGVYGYT
12 TRBJ2-7 TRBV9 ASSPGQGIVEQY
14 TRBJ2-1 TRBV19 ASNSIGNPLSNEQF
12 TRBJ2-2 TRBV27 ASSLSKGTGELF
12 TRBJ2-1 TRBV27 ASSLGSSYNEQF
12 TRBJ1-4 TRBV2 ASSDRVTNEKLF
15 TRBJ2-3 TRBV4-1 ASSPAPGRGPTDTQY
12 TRBJ2-7 TRBV5-1 ASSFGTGSYEQY
12 TRBJ2-2 TRBV4-2 ASSLGTAAGELF
13 TRBJ2-7 TRBV27 ASRPSTGSWHEQY
14 TRBJ1-3 TRBV21-1 ASSKEGTDSGNTIY
16 TRBJ2-5 TRBV5-4 ASSLGPSGGAFGETQY
12 TRBJ1-2 TRBV6-5 ASSPEGGVWGYT
13 TRBJ2-7 TRBV21-1 ASSPHLRTPYEQY
11 TRBJ1-2 TRBV6-5 ASSYGWRDGYT
13 TRBJ1-6 TRBV5-1 ASSLDQAINSPLH
12 TRBJ1-2 TRBV4-3 ASSQASTSGEHT
10 TRBJ2-4 TRBV11-2 ASSLGGFLAD
14 TRBJ2-3 TRBV7-9 ASSAGASGAGDTQY